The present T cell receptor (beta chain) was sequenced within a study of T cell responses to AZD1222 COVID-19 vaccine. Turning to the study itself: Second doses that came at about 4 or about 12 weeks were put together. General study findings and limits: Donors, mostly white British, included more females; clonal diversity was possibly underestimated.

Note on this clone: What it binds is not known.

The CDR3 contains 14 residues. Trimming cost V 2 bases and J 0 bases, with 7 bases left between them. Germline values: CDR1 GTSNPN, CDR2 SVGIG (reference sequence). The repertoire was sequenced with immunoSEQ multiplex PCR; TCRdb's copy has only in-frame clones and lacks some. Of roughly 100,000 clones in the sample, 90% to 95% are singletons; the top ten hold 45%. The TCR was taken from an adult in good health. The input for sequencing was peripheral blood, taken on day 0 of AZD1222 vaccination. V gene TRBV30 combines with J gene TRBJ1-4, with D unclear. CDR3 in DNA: TGTGCCTGGAGTCGAGATGCAACTAATGAAAAACTGTTTTTT. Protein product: CAWSRDATNEKLFF.